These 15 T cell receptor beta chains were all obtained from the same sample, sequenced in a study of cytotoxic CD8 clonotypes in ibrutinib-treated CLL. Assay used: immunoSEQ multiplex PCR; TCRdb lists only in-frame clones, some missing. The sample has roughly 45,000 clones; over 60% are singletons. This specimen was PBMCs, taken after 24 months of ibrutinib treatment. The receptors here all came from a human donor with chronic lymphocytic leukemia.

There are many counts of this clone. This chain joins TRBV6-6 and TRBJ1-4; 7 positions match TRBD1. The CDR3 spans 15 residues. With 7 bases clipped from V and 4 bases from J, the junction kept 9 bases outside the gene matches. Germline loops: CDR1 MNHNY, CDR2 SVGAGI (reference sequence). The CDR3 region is CASIDDRVYNEKLFF. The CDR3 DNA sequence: TGTGCCAGCATTGACGACAGGGTATATAATGAAAAACTGTTTTTT.

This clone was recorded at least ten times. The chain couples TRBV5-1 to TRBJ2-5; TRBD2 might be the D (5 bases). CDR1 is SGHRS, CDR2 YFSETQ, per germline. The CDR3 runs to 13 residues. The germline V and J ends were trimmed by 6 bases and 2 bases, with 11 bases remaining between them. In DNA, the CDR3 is TGCGCCAGCAAGGGAGAGAGTCAAGAGACCCAGTACTTC. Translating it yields CASKGESQETQYF.

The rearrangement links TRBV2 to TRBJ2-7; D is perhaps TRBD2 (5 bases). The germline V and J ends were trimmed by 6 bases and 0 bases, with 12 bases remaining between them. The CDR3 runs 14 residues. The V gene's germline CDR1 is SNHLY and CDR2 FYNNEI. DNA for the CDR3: TGTGCCAGCAGGGAGGATTCCTTCTCCTACGAGCAGTACTTC. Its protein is CASREDSFSYEQYF.

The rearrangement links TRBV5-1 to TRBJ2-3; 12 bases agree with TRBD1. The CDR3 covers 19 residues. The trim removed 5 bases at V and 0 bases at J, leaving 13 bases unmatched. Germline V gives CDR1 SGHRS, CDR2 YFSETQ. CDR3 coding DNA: TGCGCCAGCAGACGAGGTCCGGGACAGGGGGCCTCTAGCACAGATACGCAGTATTTT. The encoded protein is CASRRGPGQGASSTDTQYF.

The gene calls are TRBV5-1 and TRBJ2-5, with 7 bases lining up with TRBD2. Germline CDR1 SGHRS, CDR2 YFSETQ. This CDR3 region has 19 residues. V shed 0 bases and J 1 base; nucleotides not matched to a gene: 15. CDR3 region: CASSLENKSSGFFQETQYF. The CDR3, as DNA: TGCGCCAGCAGCTTGGAGAACAAATCTAGCGGCTTTTTCCAAGAGACCCAGTACTTC.

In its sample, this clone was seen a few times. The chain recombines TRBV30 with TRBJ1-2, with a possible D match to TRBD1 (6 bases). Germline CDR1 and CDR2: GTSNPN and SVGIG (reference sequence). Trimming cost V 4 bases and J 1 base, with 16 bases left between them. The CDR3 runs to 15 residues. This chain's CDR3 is CAWTPWGGLNYGYTF. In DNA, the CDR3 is TGTGCCTGGACCCCATGGGGGGGCCTTAACTATGGCTACACCTTC.

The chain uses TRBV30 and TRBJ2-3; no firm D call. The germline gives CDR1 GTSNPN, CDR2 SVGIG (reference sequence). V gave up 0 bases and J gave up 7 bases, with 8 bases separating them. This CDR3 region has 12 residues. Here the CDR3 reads CAWSVLRNTQYF. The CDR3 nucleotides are TGTGCCTGGAGTGTGCTTCGAAATACGCAGTATTTT.

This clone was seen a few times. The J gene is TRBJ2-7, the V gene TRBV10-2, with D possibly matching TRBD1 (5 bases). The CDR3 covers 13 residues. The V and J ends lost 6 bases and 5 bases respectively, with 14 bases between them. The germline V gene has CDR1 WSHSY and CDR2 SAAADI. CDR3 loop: CASSTPSGHEQYF. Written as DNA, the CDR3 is TGCGCCAGCAGCACGCCTTCAGGGCACGAGCAGTACTTC.

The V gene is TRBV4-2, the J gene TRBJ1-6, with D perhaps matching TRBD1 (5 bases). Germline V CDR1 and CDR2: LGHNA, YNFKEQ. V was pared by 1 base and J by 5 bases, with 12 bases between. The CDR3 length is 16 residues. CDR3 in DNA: TGTGCCAGCAGCCAAGGTCCAGGGACGGATAATTCACCCCTCCACTTT. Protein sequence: CASSQGPGTDNSPLHF.

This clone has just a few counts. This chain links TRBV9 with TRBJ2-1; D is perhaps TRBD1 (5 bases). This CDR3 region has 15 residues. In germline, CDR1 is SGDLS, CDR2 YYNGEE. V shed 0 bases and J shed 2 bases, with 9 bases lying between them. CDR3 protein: CASSVVPGTYNEQFF. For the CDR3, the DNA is TGTGCCAGCAGCGTAGTCCCAGGGACCTACAATGAGCAGTTCTTC. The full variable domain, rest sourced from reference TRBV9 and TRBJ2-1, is DSGVTQTPKHLITATGQRVTLRCSPRSGDLSVYWYQQSLDQGLQFLIQYYNGEERAKGNILERFSAQQFPDLHSELNLSSLELGDSALYFCASSVVPGTYNEQFFGPGTRLTVL.

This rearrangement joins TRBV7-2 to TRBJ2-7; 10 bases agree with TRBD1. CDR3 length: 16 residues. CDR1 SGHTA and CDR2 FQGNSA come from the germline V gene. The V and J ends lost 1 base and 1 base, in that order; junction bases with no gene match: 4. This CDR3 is CASSLGQGAASYEQYF. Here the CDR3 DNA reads TGTGCCAGCAGCTTAGGACAGGGGGCAGCATCCTACGAGCAGTACTTC.

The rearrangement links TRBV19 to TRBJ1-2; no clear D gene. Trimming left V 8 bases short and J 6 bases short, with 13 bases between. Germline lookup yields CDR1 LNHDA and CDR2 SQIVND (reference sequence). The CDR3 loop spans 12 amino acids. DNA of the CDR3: TGTGCCAGTTCCTTCAACTGGCATGGCTACACCTTC. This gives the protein CASSFNWHGYTF.

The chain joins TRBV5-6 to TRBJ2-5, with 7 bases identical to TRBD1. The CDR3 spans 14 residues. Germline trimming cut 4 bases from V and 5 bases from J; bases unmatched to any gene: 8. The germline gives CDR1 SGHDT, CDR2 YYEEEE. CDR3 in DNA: TGTGCCAGCAGCCAGTTGACAGGGCATGAGACCCAGTACTTC. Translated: CASSQLTGHETQYF.

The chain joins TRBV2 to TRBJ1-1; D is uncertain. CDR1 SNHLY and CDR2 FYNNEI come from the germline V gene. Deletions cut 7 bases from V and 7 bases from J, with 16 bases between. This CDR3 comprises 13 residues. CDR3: CASIEGMRGEAFF. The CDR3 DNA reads TGTGCCAGCATAGAAGGCATGCGTGGTGAAGCTTTCTTT.

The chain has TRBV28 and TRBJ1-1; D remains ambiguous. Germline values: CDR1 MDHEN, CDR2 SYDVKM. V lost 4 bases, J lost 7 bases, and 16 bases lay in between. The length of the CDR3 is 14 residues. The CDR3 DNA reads TGTGCCAGCAGTTCCCCAAAAACGGGCAATGAAGCTTTCTTT. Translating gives CASSSPKTGNEAFF.